One sample yielded the 30 T cell receptor beta chains listed below, sequenced in a study of blood T cell repertoires in COVID-19. Using immunoSEQ multiplex PCR, the repertoire was profiled, and TCRdb retains in-frame clones only, with some absent. The profile shows hundreds of thousands of clones, around 88% of them singletons. Sequencing was carried out using peripheral blood. The receptors originated from a man older than 75 with acute or convalescent COVID-19.

This clone has just one count. This chain links TRBV7-8 with TRBJ1-5; no definite D call. Trimming removed 5 bases from V and 4 bases from J, with 12 bases in between. Per germline, CDR1 SGHVS and CDR2 FQNEAQ. The CDR3 has 14 amino acids. CDR3 sequence: CASSPLGRNQPQHF. The CDR3 bases are TGTGCCAGCAGCCCCCTAGGCCGAAATCAGCCCCAGCATTTT.

The chain combines TRBV6-6 with TRBJ1-1; D is possibly TRBD1 (5 bases). V was clipped by 2 bases and J by 11 bases, with 21 bases between them. This CDR3 spans 15 amino acids. From germline, CDR1 is MNHNY and CDR2 SVGAGI (reference sequence). The CDR3 here is CASSYDSGGGGDAFF. As DNA, the CDR3 is TGTGCCAGCAGTTACGATTCTGGCGGTGGGGGGGATGCTTTCTTT.

The rearrangement links TRBV29-1 to TRBJ2-7, with TRBD1 matching 9 bases. The CDR3 consists of 15 residues. From germline, CDR1 is SQVTM and CDR2 ANQGSEA. With V trimmed by 6 bases and J by 1 base, 10 bases remained unmatched. This chain's CDR3 is CSVTAGTGSSYEQYF. CDR3 coding DNA: TGCAGCGTCACGGCCGGGACAGGGAGTTCCTACGAGCAGTACTTC.

As to this clone: The junction and the germline gene differ at one end; a read error may be behind it. This chain connects TRBV5-1 to TRBJ2-1; 8 bases match TRBD1. CDR1 and CDR2 from the germline V gene are SGHRS and YFSETQ. This CDR3 region has 14 residues. CDR3 sequence (DNA): TGCGCCAGCAGTTTGGTGGACAGGGACGATGAGCAGTTCTTC. It is translated as CASSLVDRDDEQFF.

This chain's CDR3 is CASSPPARGAGTEAFF. As DNA, the CDR3 is TGTGCCAGCTCACCACCGGCGAGGGGAGCGGGGACTGAAGCTTTCTTT. V and J are TRBV18 and TRBJ1-1, with a weak D call TRBD1 (5 bases). The V and J ends lost 0 bases and 5 bases respectively, with 16 bases between them. In germline, CDR1 is KGHSH, CDR2 LQKENI. This CDR3 is 16 amino acids long.

The rearrangement links TRBV5-8 to TRBJ1-2, with 11 bases that match TRBD1. The CDR3 has 14 amino acids. The junction had 7 bases not matched to a gene; V was cut back by 4 bases and J by 8 bases. Per the germline V gene, CDR1 is SGHTS and CDR2 is YDEGEE. The CDR3: CASSTDRGRGGYTF. The CDR3 DNA is TGTGCCAGCAGCACGGACAGGGGGCGAGGGGGCTACACCTTC.

CDR3 sequence reads: CASSLDGASATELFF. For the CDR3, the DNA is TGTGCCAGCAGCTTAGATGGGGCCTCCGCCACGGAGCTGTTTTTT. This rearrangement joins TRBV7-2 to TRBJ2-2, with D possibly being TRBD1 (5 bases). The CDR3 contains 15 residues. Germline-derived CDR1 and CDR2 are SGHTA and FQGNSA. Trimming took 1 base from V and 10 from J, leaving 16 bases between them.

This rearrangement joins TRBV9 to TRBJ2-1; TRBD2 aligns across 7 bases. CDR3 length equals 15 residues. V was pared by 3 bases and J by 4 bases, with 7 bases of the junction left unmatched. Germline CDR1 reads SGDLS; CDR2 reads YYNGEE. CDR3 sequence: CASSDIARGYNEQFF. For the CDR3, the DNA is TGTGCCAGCAGCGATATAGCGCGGGGGTACAATGAGCAGTTCTTC.

The CDR3 nucleotides read TGTGCCAGCAACAGGGGTGGCGAAAAACTGTTTTTT. Encoded protein: CASNRGGEKLFF. V is TRBV7-9 and J is TRBJ1-4; TRBD1 matches 7 bases. With V trimmed by 7 bases and J by 8 bases, 4 bases remained unmatched. Per germline, CDR1 SEHNR and CDR2 FQNEAQ (reference sequence). The CDR3 consists of 12 residues.

This chain links TRBV11-2 with TRBJ2-1, with a weak D call TRBD2 (7 bases). The CDR3 length is 13 residues. V was trimmed by 2 bases and J by 6 bases, leaving 8 bases between them. Germline CDR1 is SGHAT and CDR2 is FQNNGV. CDR3 protein: CASSLRGANEQFF. The CDR3 DNA sequence: TGTGCCAGCAGCTTACGGGGGGCCAATGAGCAGTTCTTC.

The chain has TRBV18 and TRBJ2-6; possible D gene TRBD1, 6 bases. Per the germline V gene, CDR1 is KGHSH and CDR2 is LQKENI. V was trimmed by 1 base and J by 0 bases, leaving 16 bases between them. CDR3 length: 19 residues. The CDR3 sequence: CASSPLTGRFNSGANVLTF. CDR3 DNA sequence: TGTGCCAGCTCACCACTGACAGGTCGTTTCAACTCTGGGGCCAACGTCCTGACTTTC.

The chain combines TRBV2 with TRBJ1-6; tentatively, D is TRBD1 (6 bases). V lost 7 bases, J lost 0 bases, and 13 bases lay in between. There are 16 residues in the CDR3. Germline CDR1 SNHLY, CDR2 FYNNEI. The CDR3 DNA reads as TGTGCCAGCAAGATCCAAGGGGGCTCCTATAATTCACCCCTCCACTTT. It encodes CASKIQGGSYNSPLHF.

The V and J genes are TRBV5-1 and TRBJ2-7; D is perhaps TRBD1 (5 bases). V lost 4 bases to trimming and J lost 4 bases, with 15 bases between them. The CDR3 contains 14 residues. In germline, CDR1 is SGHRS, CDR2 YFSETQ. The CDR3 here is CASSQLDSEYEQYF. The CDR3, as DNA: TGCGCCAGCAGCCAATTAGACAGCGAGTACGAGCAGTACTTC.

The gene calls are TRBV7-2 and TRBJ1-2; 9 positions agree with TRBD1. The CDR3 runs to 14 residues. With V trimmed by 6 bases and J by 7 bases, 9 bases remained unmatched. Germline V gene lookup returns CDR1 SGHTA and CDR2 FQGNSA. CDR3 amino acids: CASSHSGTGSGYTF. DNA of the CDR3: TGTGCCAGCAGTCACTCCGGGACAGGGAGTGGCTACACCTTC.

This chain links TRBV6-2 or TRBV6-3 with TRBJ2-7; weak D call: TRBD1 (6 bases). Germline CDR1 MNHEY, CDR2 SVGEGT. CDR3 length: 14 amino acids. V lost 5 bases, J lost 2 bases, and 13 bases lay in between. The CDR3 loop is CASSLDRLTYEQYF. CDR3 nucleotides: TGTGCCAGCAGTCTAGACAGGCTGACCTACGAGCAGTACTTC.

The chain is built from TRBV29-1 and TRBJ2-3, with 7 bases identical to TRBD2. CDR1 is SQVTM and CDR2 is ANQGSEA in the germline V gene. The CDR3 has 13 residues. For the CDR3, the DNA is TGCAGTTCTCACAGCGGGATGGGGGATACGCAGTATTTT. Its protein product is CSSHSGMGDTQYF.

The genes are TRBV7-2 and TRBJ2-3; 7 bases fit TRBD1. This CDR3 has 16 amino acids. Germline V gene sequence: CDR1 SGHTA, CDR2 FQGNSA. V lost 5 bases, J lost 1 base, and 9 bases stayed unmatched. In DNA form, the CDR3 reads TGTGCCAGCAGCCCGGACAGGAGCCGGGGCACAGATACGCAGTATTTT. Translating gives CASSPDRSRGTDTQYF.

The genes are TRBV12-3 or TRBV12-4 and TRBJ2-7, with 10 bases lining up with TRBD2. The CDR3 runs to 13 residues. J gave up 4 bases and V 6 bases, and 3 bases lay outside the gene matches. CDR3 sequence reads: CASRKRGGYEQYF. CDR3 bases: TGTGCCAGCAGGAAGCGGGGGGGTTACGAGCAGTACTTC.

The chain links TRBV19 to TRBJ1-2; 7 nucleotides agree with TRBD1. Unmatched junction bases numbered 5, after V lost 4 bases and J lost 6 bases. There are 13 residues in the CDR3. Germline-derived CDR1 and CDR2 are LNHDA and SQIVND (reference sequence). CDR3 amino acids: CASSNQGVHGYTF. Written as DNA, the CDR3 is TGTGCCAGTAGTAATCAGGGGGTCCATGGCTACACCTTC.

The chain recombines TRBV28 with TRBJ1-3, with D possibly being TRBD1 (5 bases). Trimming removed 5 bases from V and 2 bases from J, with 13 bases in between. The CDR3 runs 15 residues. Per the germline V gene, CDR1 is MDHEN and CDR2 is SYDVKM. In DNA, the CDR3 is TGTGCCAGCAGTCCAGGGCTTTCGGCTGGAAACACCATATATTTT. Amino acid sequence: CASSPGLSAGNTIYF.

The chain recombines TRBV18 with TRBJ1-3; the match to TRBD1 covers 7 bases. The V segment lost 3 bases and the J segment 2 bases; nucleotides outside the gene matches: 4. CDR1 and CDR2 from the germline V gene are KGHSH and LQKENI. CDR3 length equals 15 residues. CDR3 region: CASSPQQGTGNTIYF. The CDR3 bases are TGTGCCAGCTCACCGCAACAGGGGACTGGAAACACCATATATTTT.

This sequence joins TRBV7-2 and TRBJ2-3; 12 positions agree with TRBD2. Trimming cost V 4 bases and J 4 bases; bases outside gene matches: 3. The CDR3 length is 15 residues. Germline values: CDR1 SGHTA, CDR2 FQGNSA. The CDR3, as DNA: TGTGCCAGCAGCTCCTGGACTAGCGGGGCAGATACGCAGTATTTT. Amino acids: CASSSWTSGADTQYF.

The rearrangement uses TRBV24-1 and TRBJ2-1; 8 bases are a match to TRBD1. CDR1 is KGHDR and CDR2 is SFDVKD in the germline V gene. The CDR3 loop spans 16 amino acids. V lost 3 bases to trimming and J lost 7 bases; unmatched junction nucleotides: 10. The CDR3 DNA reads as TGTGCCACCAGTGATGGGGGACAGGCCCGGAGAAATGAGCAGTTCTTC. Translation gives CATSDGGQARRNEQFF.

The chain carries TRBV4-2 and TRBJ2-1; D uncertain. V was cut by 1 base and J by 4 bases, with 8 bases left in between. Germline V gene data show CDR1 as LGHNA and CDR2 as YNFKEQ. This CDR3 is 14 amino acids long. The CDR3, as DNA: TGTGCCAGCAGCCAAGTAAGCCAATACAATGAGCAGTTCTTC. The encoded protein is CASSQVSQYNEQFF.

The chain uses TRBV29-1 and TRBJ2-1; D remains ambiguous. V lost 3 bases and J lost 10, with 7 bases in between. CDR3 size: 10 residues. CDR1 is SQVTM, CDR2 ANQGSEA, per germline. The CDR3 coding sequence is TGCAGCGTTGACACTAAAGAGCAGTTCTTC. Translated, it gives CSVDTKEQFF.

With regard to this clone: At the DNA level, this CDR3 is encoded by other sequences in the same sample as well. V is TRBV9 and J is TRBJ1-1; D is undetermined. The CDR3 covers 14 residues. Germline V gene sequence: CDR1 SGDLS, CDR2 YYNGEE. V gave up 0 bases and J gave up 5 bases, with 11 bases separating them. CDR3 in amino acids: CASSVAGGGTEAFF. The CDR3 bases are TGTGCCAGCAGCGTAGCGGGAGGTGGGACTGAAGCTTTCTTT.

The gene calls are TRBV4-3 and TRBJ1-1, with D unresolved. CDR1 is LGHNA and CDR2 is YSLEER in the germline V gene. The ends were cut back, 1 base at V and 1 base at J, with 13 bases in the middle. This CDR3 is 16 amino acids long. CDR3 DNA sequence: TGCGCCAGCAGCCAAGGCTCTCACTCTGCGAACACTGAAGCTTTCTTT. It yields the protein CASSQGSHSANTEAFF.

The chain employs TRBV7-2 and TRBJ1-3; D gene ambiguous. Germline values: CDR1 SGHTA, CDR2 FQGNSA. CDR3 size: 14 residues. Trimming shortened V by 5 bases and J by 8 bases, and 16 bases separated the two germline ends. The CDR3 sequence is CASSPRVELDTIYF. The CDR3 DNA reads as TGTGCCAGCAGCCCGAGGGTGGAGTTGGACACCATATATTTT.

CDR3 residues: CASSLTSGSNNEQFF. The CDR3 coding sequence is TGTGCCAGCAGCCTAACTAGCGGGAGCAACAATGAGCAGTTCTTC. The chain uses TRBV4-2 and TRBJ2-1, with TRBD2 matching 11 bases. There are 15 residues in the CDR3. The germline CDR1 and CDR2 sequences are LGHNA and YNFKEQ. With V trimmed by 4 bases and J by 5 bases, 4 bases remained unmatched.

The V and J genes are TRBV4-1 and TRBJ1-3; D gene uncertain. Trimming pared 0 bases from V and 0 bases from J, leaving 12 bases between. The CDR3 length is 17 residues. Germline assignment: CDR1 MGHRA and CDR2 YSYEKL. The CDR3 region is CASSQDGGPLSGNTIYF. DNA of the CDR3: TGCGCCAGCAGCCAAGATGGAGGGCCCCTCTCTGGAAACACCATATATTTT.